This paragraph reports one T cell receptor (beta chain). The junction and the germline gene differ at one end; a read error may be behind it. This sample is drawn from a study of T-cell reconstitution after alpha-beta-depleted transplantation in children. The CDR3 contains 16 residues. Germline CDR1 and CDR2: DFQATT and SNEGSKA (reference sequence). Unique molecular identifiers were incorporated into the prepared TCRbeta library. A single record per CDR3 protein comes from TCRdb applying MiXCR to the PCR reads. Among hundreds of thousands of distinct CDR3 sequences listed, roughly 17% were seen once. This sequence originates from a human donor who donated a stem cell graft to a child with acute myeloid leukemia. The chain uses TRBV20-1 and TRBJ2-2, with TRBD1 as a possible D gene (6 bases). The sequencing used PBMCs from the stem cell graft donor, collected from the stem cell graft. This CDR3 is CCARPLGAGNTGELFF. The CDR3 region has the DNA TGCTGTGCTAGACCGCTGGGGGCGGGTAACACCGGGGAGCTGTTTTTT.